These 2 T cell receptor beta chains share one sample of origin, sequenced in a study of cytomegalovirus exposure and HLA in healthy donors (dated by TCRdb to the late 2010s). Library generation was performed with the immunoSEQ multiplex PCR assay. For the multiplex PCR, a mixture combining 60 forward primers for TCR Vbeta segments and 13 reverse primers for TCR Jbeta segments was used. In its TCRdb copy, this immuneACCESS table keeps in-frame sequences only and misses some clones. Where compared with another copy, unresolved V genes explain less than half of these, and the others have no known cause. For this sample the table gives around 170,000 clones, of which about 81% were detected only once. In total, the top ten clones hold about 0.8% of the sample. Sequencing input: PBMCs. All receptors come from a young woman in good health and CMV-seronegative.

The V gene is TRBV6-5, the J gene TRBJ2-7, with 12 bases identical to TRBD2. V shed 5 bases, J shed 4 bases, and the junction held 3 bases outside the gene matches. The CDR3 runs 14 residues. CDR1 MNHEY and CDR2 SVGAGI come from the germline V gene. CDR3 sequence reads: CASSLGTSGYEQYF. The DNA for the CDR3 is TGTGCCAGCAGTCTCGGGACTAGCGGGTACGAGCAGTACTTC.

This chain uses TRBV6-5 with TRBJ2-5; 7 bases agree with TRBD1. CDR1 and CDR2 (germline): MNHEY, SVGAGI. V lost 6 bases to trimming and J lost 1 base; unmatched junction nucleotides: 5. The CDR3 has 14 residues. CDR3 nucleotides: TGTGCCAGCAGACGGGGACAGCCCCAAGAGACCCAGTACTTC. Translating it yields CASRRGQPQETQYF.